One and the same sample provided the 6 T cell receptor beta chains below, sequenced in a study of blood T cell repertoires in COVID-19. Here immunoSEQ multiplex PCR was the method, and the copy in TCRdb shows in-frame clones only, minus some. The top ten clones hold around 9.6% of a sample with tens of thousands of clones, roughly 80% of them seen once. The sequenced sample was peripheral blood. Receptors originate from a man aged 50 or older with COVID-19, enrolled during active disease.

This chain links TRBV6-6 with TRBJ2-7; 8 positions match TRBD1. The CDR3 spans 15 residues. The V segment lost 5 bases and the J segment 4 bases; nucleotides outside the gene matches: 10. Germline assignment: CDR1 MNHNY and CDR2 SVGAGI (reference sequence). The CDR3 protein is CASSPPGQAEYEQYF. CDR3 nucleotide sequence: TGTGCCAGCAGTCCACCGGGACAGGCTGAGTACGAGCAGTACTTC.

This clone turned up a few times. The chain joins TRBV20-1 to TRBJ1-6, with 10 bases lining up with TRBD1. Germline loops: CDR1 DFQATT, CDR2 SNEGSKA (reference sequence). The CDR3 contains 21 residues. After removal of 3 bases from V and 0 bases from J, the junction contained 17 bases not matched to a gene. The CDR3 region is CSASAPPGQGSLSSYNSPLHF. The CDR3 DNA reads TGCAGTGCTAGTGCCCCCCCGGGACAGGGGTCACTGAGCTCCTATAATTCACCCCTCCACTTT.

This clone was picked up one time. CDR3 bases: TGTGCCAGCAGCGGACAGTCCAAGAGAGAGTACTTC. Its protein is CASSGQSKREYF. The chain couples TRBV2 to TRBJ2-5; tentatively, D is TRBD1 (6 bases). This CDR3 contains 12 residues. V gave up 6 bases and J gave up 12 bases, with 17 bases separating them. The germline CDR1 and CDR2 sequences are SNHLY and FYNNEI.

The rearrangement joins TRBV27 to TRBJ2-5, with D maybe TRBD1 (5 bases). Germline-derived CDR1 and CDR2 are MNHEY and SMNVEV (reference sequence). Trimming removed 2 bases at V and 3 bases at J, with 7 bases between. The CDR3 sequence is 13 residues long. CDR3 sequence reads: CASSLGHEETQYF. The CDR3 nucleotides read TGTGCCAGCAGTTTAGGACACGAAGAGACCCAGTACTTC.

This clone appeared a single time. The chain couples TRBV5-4 to TRBJ2-3; a possible D gene is TRBD2 (6 bases). The CDR3 contains 16 residues. V was cut by 4 bases and J by 6 bases, with 21 bases left in between. Germline CDR1 and CDR2: SGHNT and YYREEE (reference sequence). CDR3 sequence: CASSDTGTVAKDTQYF. In DNA, the CDR3 is TGTGCCAGCAGCGACACCGGGACTGTCGCTAAGGATACGCAGTATTTT. Looking up the rest from reference TRBV5-4 and TRBJ2-3 gives the full variable domain: ETGVTQSPTHLIKTRGQQVTLRCSSQSGHNTVSWYQQALGQGPQFIFQYYREEENGRGNFPPRFSGLQFPNYSSELNVNALELDDSALYLCASSDTGTVAKDTQYFGPGTRLTVL.

The chain uses TRBV7-8 and TRBJ1-5; D not resolved. Trimming removed 2 bases from V and 0 bases from J, with 8 bases in between. This CDR3 comprises 15 residues. CDR1 is SGHVS and CDR2 is FQNEAQ in the germline V gene. CDR3 amino acids: CASSLQDYSNQPQHF. The CDR3 DNA sequence: TGTGCCAGCAGCTTACAGGACTATAGCAATCAGCCCCAGCATTTT.